Below are 27 T cell receptor beta chains sequenced from a single sample in a study of OX40 agonist ivuxolimab in advanced cancers. The repertoire was sequenced with immunoSEQ multiplex PCR; TCRdb's copy has only in-frame clones and lacks some. This sample carries just under 75,000 clones, around nine tenths of them seen once, and the ten largest clones take roughly 0.5%. The input for sequencing was CD4+ or CD8+ T cells sorted from blood, taken in a trial of the OX40 agonist ivuxolimab. The source of these receptors is an adult with an advanced solid tumor such as melanoma, head and neck, liver or kidney cancer.

The CDR3 spells CASSLAGGYNEQFF. Here the CDR3 DNA reads TGTGCCAGCTCACTCGCGGGAGGGTACAATGAGCAGTTCTTC. The rearrangement joins TRBV18 to TRBJ2-1; TRBD2 aligns across 9 bases. The J segment lost 4 bases and the V segment lost 4 bases, leaving 2 bases of the junction unmatched. Germline lookup yields CDR1 KGHSH and CDR2 LQKENI. The CDR3 is made up of 14 amino acids.

Worth noting for this clone: This CDR3 is also generated by other DNA sequences in the sample. The chain combines TRBV19 with TRBJ1-5, with TRBD1 identical over 9 bases. J lost 4 bases, V lost 5 bases, and 0 bases had no gene match. The CDR3 length is 13 residues. Germline CDR1 LNHDA, CDR2 SQIVND (reference sequence). The CDR3 DNA reads as TGTGCCAGTAGTGGGACAGGGAATCAGCCCCAGCATTTT. Residues: CASSGTGNQPQHF.

This chain connects TRBV15 to TRBJ2-7, with D unresolved. Trimming cost V 0 bases and J 4 bases, with 10 bases left between them. Germline-derived CDR1 and CDR2 are LNHNV and YYDKDF (reference sequence). CDR3 length: 14 amino acids. CDR3 in DNA: TGTGCCACCAGCAGAGAATTTTCCCAATACGAGCAGTACTTC. Its protein is CATSREFSQYEQYF.

The genes are TRBV29-1 and TRBJ2-7, with 9 nucleotides matching TRBD2. Germline CDR1 reads SQVTM; CDR2 reads ANQGSEA. With 4 bases clipped from V and 6 bases from J, the junction kept 7 bases outside the gene matches. This CDR3 is 13 amino acids long. The DNA of the CDR3 is TGCAGCGTTGTGTTAGCGGGAGTTCGCGAGCAGTACTTC. Its protein is CSVVLAGVREQYF.

This clone was recorded only once. The rearrangement joins TRBV6-1 to TRBJ2-7; 10 bases line up with TRBD2. This CDR3 is 15 amino acids long. J was trimmed by 8 bases and V by 9 bases; bases with no gene match: 16. The germline CDR1 and CDR2 sequences are MNHNS and SASEGT. The DNA for the CDR3 is TGTGCCAGTCTTCCTACTAGCGGGAACGCGGGGAAGCAGTACTTC. Translation gives CASLPTSGNAGKQYF.

The chain is built from TRBV10-2 and TRBJ1-1; D remains ambiguous. The V gene's germline CDR1 is WSHSY and CDR2 SAAADI. CDR3 size: 13 residues. The V and J ends lost 6 bases and 1 base respectively, with 9 bases between them. In DNA, the CDR3 is TGCGCCAGCAGCCGAACAGAGAACACTGAAGCTTTCTTT. This encodes CASSRTENTEAFF.

As to this clone: At one end the junction does not follow the germline gene, possibly because of a read error. The chain has TRBV6-6 and TRBJ1-2, with D possibly TRBD1 on 6 matching bases. The CDR3 runs to 13 residues. Germline lookup yields CDR1 MNHNY and CDR2 SVGAGI (reference sequence). In nucleotides, the CDR3 is TGTGCCAGCAGTTACTCGGGGGCGCGGGGCTACGCCTTC. Its protein product is CASSYSGARGYAF.

The chain carries TRBV7-3 and TRBJ2-1; D call uncertain. The V gene lost 0 bases and the J gene lost 5 bases, with 8 bases spanning the gap. Germline CDR1 SGHTA, CDR2 FQGTGA. This CDR3 spans 14 amino acids. CDR3 region: CASSLTRNNNEQFF. The CDR3 coding sequence is TGTGCCAGCAGCTTAACGCGAAATAACAATGAGCAGTTCTTC.

This clone was detected only once. V and J are TRBV30 and TRBJ2-1, with 12 bases fitting TRBD2. Germline CDR1 reads GTSNPN; CDR2 reads SVGIG (reference sequence). The V gene end was trimmed by 2 bases and the J gene end by 9 bases; junction bases not matched to a gene: 8. The CDR3 length is 15 residues. Here the CDR3 DNA reads TGTGCCTGGAGTTCCGAACTAGCGGGAGGTAGTGAGCAGTTCTTC. Translating gives CAWSSELAGGSEQFF.

The chain joins TRBV29-1 to TRBJ2-3, with D perhaps TRBD2 (6 bases). Germline CDR1 SQVTM, CDR2 ANQGSEA. The CDR3 extends over 14 amino acids. The V end lost 4 bases, the J end lost 1 base, and 12 bases lay between the germline ends. DNA for the CDR3: TGCAGCGTTGTTCGGGCTAGCGGCACAGATACGCAGTATTTT. Protein product: CSVVRASGTDTQYF.

CDR3 sequence (DNA): TGTGCCAGCAGCTATCGCCGGGCTCATCAAGAGACCCAGTACTTC. It codes for CASSYRRAHQETQYF. The rearrangement links TRBV7-2 to TRBJ2-5, with unresolved D. Germline loops: CDR1 SGHTA, CDR2 FQGNSA. V was pared by 4 bases and J by 2 bases, with 14 bases between. The CDR3 consists of 15 residues.

This chain uses TRBV7-3 with TRBJ2-1; TRBD2 aligns across 7 bases. V lost 0 bases and J lost 4; bases outside the gene matches: 3. In germline, CDR1 is SGHTA, CDR2 FQGTGA. This CDR3 has 15 residues. As DNA, the CDR3 is TGTGCCAGCAGCTTAACGGGACTACCTTACAATGAGCAGTTCTTC. Encoded protein: CASSLTGLPYNEQFF.

V and J are TRBV2 and TRBJ2-7; tentatively, D is TRBD1 or TRBD2 (5 bases each). The CDR3 consists of 14 residues. The germline V gene encodes CDR1 SNHLY and CDR2 FYNNEI. The V end was cut by 9 bases, the J end by 0 bases, with 15 bases between. CDR3 in DNA: TGTGCCAGTCGGGACCGTGAGAGCTCCTACGAGCAGTACTTC. Translation: CASRDRESSYEQYF.

The chain uses TRBV27 and TRBJ2-1; 11 bases fit TRBD1. The CDR3 contains 14 residues. CDR1 and CDR2 (germline): MNHEY, SMNVEV (reference sequence). V lost 5 bases and J lost 9; bases outside the gene matches: 6. CDR3 sequence (DNA): TGTGCCAGCAGTCCGGGGACAGGGGGTAGTGAGCAGTTCTTC. This translates into CASSPGTGGSEQFF.

The chain is built from TRBV5-1 and TRBJ2-3; D unresolved. Trimming removed 4 bases from V and 4 bases from J, with 16 bases in between. The germline CDR1 and CDR2 sequences are SGHRS and YFSETQ. The CDR3 spans 15 residues. CDR3 in amino acids: CASSGAGLRADTQYF. As DNA, the CDR3 is TGCGCCAGCAGCGGAGCTGGTTTGAGAGCAGATACGCAGTATTTT. Variable domain in full (rest from reference TRBV5-1 and TRBJ2-3): KAGVTQTPRYLIKTRGQQVTLSCSPISGHRSVSWYQQTPGQGLQFLFEYFSETQRNKGNFPGRFSGRQFSNSRSEMNVSTLELGDSALYLCASSGAGLRADTQYFGPGTRLTVL.

This clone was observed a single time. The genes are TRBV6-1 and TRBJ1-1, with D possibly TRBD1 on 5 matching bases. The CDR3 has 14 residues. The germline CDR1 and CDR2 sequences are MNHNS and SASEGT. Deletions cut 4 bases from V and 0 bases from J, with 9 bases between. CDR3 sequence reads: CASSVGQLNTEAFF. CDR3 DNA: TGTGCCAGCAGTGTCGGACAACTGAACACTGAAGCTTTCTTT.

The chain couples TRBV2 to TRBJ1-5; tentative D call: TRBD1 (5 bases). This CDR3 has 15 amino acids. CDR1 is SNHLY and CDR2 is FYNNEI in the germline V gene. V shed 2 bases and J shed 4 bases, with 12 bases lying between them. This chain's CDR3 is CASSESRAGNQPQHF. The DNA for the CDR3 is TGTGCCAGCAGTGAATCCAGGGCAGGAAATCAGCCCCAGCATTTT.

J is TRBJ2-1 and V is TRBV15; 7 nucleotides agree with TRBD2. The CDR3 extends over 17 amino acids. V lost 0 bases to trimming and J lost 7 bases; unmatched junction nucleotides: 12. The germline V gene has CDR1 LNHNV and CDR2 YYDKDF (reference sequence). CDR3 DNA: TGTGCCACCAGCAGAGATCCGTGGTTACTAGCGCCAAATGAGCAGTTCTTC. It yields the protein CATSRDPWLLAPNEQFF.

This chain links TRBV7-9 with TRBJ2-7; possibly TRBD1 for D (6 bases). This CDR3 is 16 amino acids long. The germline gives CDR1 SEHNR, CDR2 FQNEAQ (reference sequence). V was shortened by 1 base and J by 2 bases, with 15 bases between the two germline ends. CDR3 loop: CASSLVYRGQAYEQYF. Here the CDR3 DNA reads TGTGCCAGCAGCTTAGTTTATCGGGGACAAGCCTACGAGCAGTACTTC.

On this clone itself: A read error may produce the germline difference seen at one junction end. The V and J genes are TRBV18 and TRBJ1-4; no clear D gene. CDR1 is KGHSH, CDR2 LQKENI, per germline. There are 13 residues in the CDR3. CDR3 sequence reads: CASSPRENEKLFF. The CDR3 nucleotides read TGTGCCAGCTCCCCACGGGAGAATGAAAAACTGTTTTTT.

J is TRBJ2-7 and V is TRBV11-3; D may be TRBD1 or TRBD2 (6 bases each). V shed 6 bases and J shed 5 bases, with 17 bases lying between them. The CDR3 has 14 amino acids. Germline loops: CDR1 SGHNT, CDR2 YENEEA. As DNA, the CDR3 is TGTGCCAGCAGTCTGGGACACCCGGGAGACGAGCAGTACTTC. Protein product: CASSLGHPGDEQYF.

The chain carries TRBV5-5 and TRBJ2-7; D assignment may be TRBD1 or TRBD2 (5 bases each). The ends were cut back, 6 bases at V and 4 bases at J, with 23 bases in the middle. This CDR3 spans 16 amino acids. In germline, CDR1 is SGHKS, CDR2 YYEKEE (reference sequence). CDR3 nucleotides: TGTGCCAGCACCGTGTGGGGGAAGGCAGGCCCTTACGAGCAGTACTTC. The encoded protein is CASTVWGKAGPYEQYF.

The CDR3 loop is CASSSDSMNTEAFF. CDR3 nucleotide sequence: TGTGCCAGCAGCTCGGACAGTATGAACACTGAAGCTTTCTTT. J is TRBJ1-1 and V is TRBV7-3, with a tentative D call TRBD1 (6 bases). CDR3 length equals 14 residues. Germline V gene data show CDR1 as SGHTA and CDR2 as FQGTGA. The V and J ends lost 4 bases and 0 bases respectively, with 9 bases between them.

This clone was seen more than once but under ten times. This sequence joins TRBV15 and TRBJ2-1; 8 bases line up with TRBD2. The CDR3 has 18 residues. CDR1 and CDR2 (germline): LNHNV, YYDKDF (reference sequence). Trimming cost V 0 bases and J 2 bases; bases outside gene matches: 9. The CDR3 protein is CATSRDSGMGRTYNEQFF. The CDR3 DNA follows: TGTGCCACCAGCAGAGATAGCGGGATGGGACGCACCTACAATGAGCAGTTCTTC.

J is TRBJ2-7 and V is TRBV6-5, with 9 positions matching TRBD1. V dropped 6 bases and J dropped 3; count of bases not matched to a gene: 9. This CDR3 has 15 residues. From germline, CDR1 is MNHEY and CDR2 SVGAGI. The CDR3 DNA reads TGTGCCAGCAGACCCGGGACAGGGACGTACTACGAGCAGTACTTC. Translating gives CASRPGTGTYYEQYF.

CDR3 sequence reads: CAWSHARDGTDTQYF. CDR3 nucleotides: TGTGCCTGGAGTCATGCGCGGGACGGCACAGATACGCAGTATTTT. The rearrangement joins TRBV30 to TRBJ2-3, with D tentatively TRBD2 (6 bases). V dropped 2 bases and J dropped 1 base, with 13 bases sitting between them. This CDR3 spans 15 amino acids. Germline CDR1 GTSNPN, CDR2 SVGIG (reference sequence).

This chain links TRBV11-1 with TRBJ1-1; D gene unclear. Germline CDR1 and CDR2: SGHAT and FQDESV (reference sequence). The CDR3 is made up of 14 amino acids. Deletions cut 2 bases from V and 1 base from J, with 8 bases between. CDR3 sequence reads: CASSLRVTNTEAFF. For the CDR3, the DNA is TGTGCCAGCAGCTTAAGGGTGACGAACACTGAAGCTTTCTTT.